These T cell receptor beta chains were read from a single sample in a study of blood T cell repertoires in COVID-19. Profiling relied on immunoSEQ multiplex PCR, and the TCRdb table lists in-frame clones only, not all of them. The repertoire holds 250,000 or so clones, around 83% seen once, with less than 8.5% in the top ten. Sequencing input: PBMCs or T cells enriched from blood (not recorded which). All receptors come from a woman between 50 and 59 years old who had been exposed to COVID-19. Each CDR3 is given with its conserved first and last residue. A D gene is named only where the DNA matches it firmly. Rows give clone size only sometimes, using once, few, many, or a class for an expanded clone.

D | J | size | V | DNA | CDR3
TRBD1 | TRBJ1-1 | once | TRBV28 | TGTGCCAGCAGTTTAGGCGACAGGGGGGGCACTGAAGCTTTCTTT | CASSLGDRGGTEAFF
TRBD1 | TRBJ1-5 | few | TRBV6-5 | TGTGCCAGCAGAGCGTTCGACAGGGGCACTCAGCCCCAGCATTTT | CASRAFDRGTQPQHF
TRBD1 | TRBJ2-6 | - | TRBV24-1 | TGTGCCATCGGTATGGACACAGGGGCTGGGGCCAACGTCCTGACTTTC | CAIGMDTGAGANVLTF
- | TRBJ1-2 | - | TRBV10-2 | TGCGCCAGCAGTTTTCAGGGCCACTATGGCTACACCTTC | CASSFQGHYGYTF
TRBD2 | TRBJ2-4 | - | TRBV12-3/TRBV12-4 | TGTGCCAGCAGTTTCGGGGAGGGCATTCAGTACTTC | CASSFGEGIQYF
- | TRBJ1-5 | - | TRBV6-5 | TGTGCCAGCAGTTACCCCAGCGGGCCCCAGCATTTT | CASSYPSGPQHF
TRBD1 | TRBJ2-7 | - | TRBV5-1 | TGCGCCAGCACCCGGACAGGACAGGGCAGTTTAGGGGAGCAGTACTTC | CASTRTGQGSLGEQYF
- | TRBJ1-2 | - | TRBV9 | TGTGCCAGCAGCTCCTCCTCTACTTTGATCTATGGCTACACCTTC | CASSSSSTLIYGYTF
TRBD1 | TRBJ1-4 | - | TRBV7-7 | TGTGCCAGCAGCTTATACGATAGGGGGCGAAGTACTAATGAAAAACTGTTTTTT | CASSLYDRGRSTNEKLFF
TRBD1 | TRBJ2-2 | - | TRBV18 | TGTGCCAGCTCCCAAGGACAGGGAGATTGGCAAGTGGATACCGGGGAGCTGTTTTTT | CASSQGQGDWQVDTGELFF
TRBD1 | TRBJ2-7 | - | TRBV7-2 | TGTGCCAGCAGCTTCGCGAGGACAGGGGGCGCCGAGCAGTACTTC | CASSFARTGGAEQYF
- | TRBJ1-5 | few | TRBV15 | TGTGCCACCAGCAGAGTCACAGGTGGTTTCAATCAGCCCCAGCATTTT | CATSRVTGGFNQPQHF
- | TRBJ1-5 | - | TRBV3-1/TRBV3-2 | TGTGCCAGCAGCCAGGCAGGGAGCAATCAGCCCCAGCATTTT | CASSQAGSNQPQHF
TRBD2 | TRBJ2-3 | - | TRBV11-2 | TGTGCCAGCAGCGCCTCGTCTAGCGGGGGGAAAGATACGCAGTATTTT | CASSASSSGGKDTQYF
TRBD1 | TRBJ2-1 | - | TRBV5-1 | TGCGCCAGCAGCTTGGTAGTGTCGGGACAGGGCCTACACAATGAGCAGTTCTTC | CASSLVVSGQGLHNEQFF
TRBD1 | TRBJ2-6 | - | TRBV27 | TGTGCCAGCAGTTTAAGTCCGGGACAGGGACCTGGGGCCAACGTCCTGACTTTC | CASSLSPGQGPGANVLTF
- | TRBJ1-1 | - | TRBV29-1 | TGCAGCGTTGAAATGGCATCGGTGAGGTCGGCTTTCTTT | CSVEMASVRSAFF
- | TRBJ2-5 | - | TRBV19 | TGTGCCAGTAGTATAGGGACAGCGCAAGAGACCCAGTACTTC | CASSIGTAQETQYF
TRBD2 | TRBJ2-5 | - | TRBV3-1/TRBV3-2 | TGTGCCAGCAGCCAAGTAGGACTAGCGGGGCAAGAGACCCAGTACTTC | CASSQVGLAGQETQYF
TRBD1 | TRBJ2-1 | - | TRBV6-4 | TGTGCCAGCAGTGACCCGACAGGGTTCCTCAATGAGCAGTTCTTC | CASSDPTGFLNEQFF
- | TRBJ2-2 | once | TRBV9 | TGTGCCAGCAGCGTTGGGCGGGCGAACACCGGGGAGCTGTTTTTT | CASSVGRANTGELFF
- | TRBJ2-7 | - | TRBV5-5 | TGTGCCAGCAGCTGGGCCGGATCAGGCTCCTACGAGCAGTACTTC | CASSWAGSGSYEQYF
- | TRBJ2-1 | - | TRBV19 | TGTGCCAGTAGGAGACAGCCCTACAATGAGCAGTTCTTC | CASRRQPYNEQFF
TRBD1 | TRBJ2-7 | - | TRBV6-2/TRBV6-3 | TGTGCCAGCAGTGGGACAGGGAGGTCCTACGAGCAGTACTTC | CASSGTGRSYEQYF
- | TRBJ1-4 | - | TRBV2 | TGTGCCAGCAGTGAGGGGGGAATGAGCAGCGAAAAACTGTTTTTT | CASSEGGMSSEKLFF
TRBD2 | TRBJ2-3 | - | TRBV7-2 | TGTGCCAGCAGCTGGGATAGCGGGGGAAACGATACGCAGTATTTT | CASSWDSGGNDTQYF